These 31 T cell receptor beta chains share one sample of origin, sequenced in a study of blood T cell repertoires in COVID-19 (dated by TCRdb to 2018 to 2021). The method behind the library was the immunoSEQ multiplex PCR assay. TCRdb stores this immuneACCESS table with in-frame sequences only. Part of the clones is absent; in the studies checked, under half of the shortfall reflects unresolved V genes, and no reason is known for the rest. In this sample the table shows around 190,000 clones, more than 75% of which occur a single time. The top ten hold approximately 5.9% of the sample. The sample consisted of peripheral blood. Receptors were obtained from a woman in her thirties or forties with COVID-19, enrolled during active disease.

This clone is a singleton in its sample. The V call is TRBV10-3, the J call TRBJ1-4; 7 bases are shared with TRBD1. Germline-derived CDR1 and CDR2 are ENHRY and SYGVKD. The CDR3 sequence is 14 residues long. Trimming removed 6 bases from V and 3 bases from J; junction bases left unmatched: 4. The CDR3 nucleotides are TGTGCCATCAGGGAAGGGGGCTCTAATGAAAAACTGTTTTTT. This codes for CAIREGGSNEKLFF.

The rearrangement joins TRBV5-1 to TRBJ2-6, with TRBD1 as a possible D gene (5 bases). The V gene lost 6 bases and the J gene lost 0 bases, with 10 bases spanning the gap. The CDR3 contains 15 residues. In germline, CDR1 is SGHRS, CDR2 YFSETQ. CDR3 residues: CASNPGFSGANVLTF. The CDR3 bases are TGCGCCAGCAACCCAGGGTTCTCTGGGGCCAACGTCCTGACTTTC.

The chain combines TRBV18 with TRBJ1-1; 7 bases line up with TRBD1. Germline CDR1 and CDR2: KGHSH and LQKENI. V shed 2 bases, J shed 1 base, and the junction held 1 base outside the gene matches. The CDR3 runs to 14 residues. The CDR3: CASSPGTANTEAFF. The CDR3 DNA reads TGTGCCAGCTCACCAGGGACAGCGAACACTGAAGCTTTCTTT.

CDR3 in amino acids: CASSPVTGPYEQYF. CDR3 DNA sequence: TGCGCCAGCAGCCCCGTAACAGGGCCCTACGAGCAGTACTTC. This chain connects TRBV5-1 to TRBJ2-7; a weak D match, TRBD1 (6 bases). V lost 4 bases and J 2 bases, leaving 13 bases between the germline ends. The CDR3 totals 14 residues. CDR1 is SGHRS and CDR2 is YFSETQ in the germline V gene.

This clone showed up just a few times. This chain connects TRBV27 to TRBJ2-7; 7 nucleotides agree with TRBD1. The CDR3 runs 22 residues. V lost 2 bases and J lost 3; bases outside the gene matches: 28. CDR1 is MNHEY and CDR2 is SMNVEV in the germline V gene (reference sequence). CDR3 in DNA: TGTGCCAGCAGTTTACTAAAACCCCTCAAACAGGGGACCGCCCATAAGCACTACGAGCAGTACTTC. Its translation: CASSLLKPLKQGTAHKHYEQYF.

This clone was recorded a few times. The chain is built from TRBV6-1 and TRBJ2-6, with D possibly matching TRBD1 (5 bases). Trimming removed 2 bases from V and 2 bases from J, with 7 bases in between. CDR3 length: 15 residues. CDR1 and CDR2 from the germline V gene are MNHNS and SASEGT. The CDR3 reads CASSEWGAGANVLTF. The CDR3 DNA is TGTGCCAGCAGTGAATGGGGCGCTGGGGCCAACGTCCTGACTTTC.

The rearrangement joins TRBV9 to TRBJ2-5; tentatively, D is TRBD2 (5 bases). The germline V and J ends were trimmed by 0 bases and 6 bases, with 12 bases remaining between them. Germline V lookup: CDR1 SGDLS, CDR2 YYNGEE. The CDR3 consists of 14 residues. The CDR3: CASSVGGGEKTQYF. The CDR3 DNA sequence: TGTGCCAGCAGCGTAGGGGGTGGGGAGAAGACCCAGTACTTC.

This chain links TRBV11-2 with TRBJ1-4, with D uncertain. The CDR3 spans 13 residues. V was cut by 1 base and J by 8 bases, with 8 bases left in between. Germline loops: CDR1 SGHAT, CDR2 FQNNGV. The CDR3 spells CASSLGAVEKLFF. CDR3 nucleotide sequence: TGTGCCAGCAGCTTAGGGGCAGTGGAAAAACTGTTTTTT.

The genes are TRBV2 and TRBJ2-4, with D possibly TRBD1 on 7 matching bases. V dropped 8 bases and J dropped 8 bases, with 28 bases sitting between them. The germline CDR1 and CDR2 sequences are SNHLY and FYNNEI. The CDR3 extends over 17 amino acids. The CDR3, as DNA: TGTGCCAGCGGGGGAACCCTACGACAGGGACGGAGGGACATTCAGTACTTC. Protein: CASGGTLRQGRRDIQYF.

The chain uses TRBV3-1 (or the pseudogene TRBV3-2) and TRBJ1-6; D might be TRBD1 (6 bases). CDR1 LGHDT and CDR2 YNNKEL come from the germline V gene (reference sequence). This CDR3 has 13 residues. Trimming removed 5 bases from V and 11 bases from J, with 13 bases in between. The CDR3 nucleotides are TGTGCCAGCAGCTCACAGGGTCAAGCACCCCTCCACTTT. Protein sequence: CASSSQGQAPLHF.

CDR3 sequence (DNA): TGTGCCACCAGCAGTCGACAGGGGGCGATCCAGCCCCAGCATTTT. Amino acid sequence: CATSSRQGAIQPQHF. J is TRBJ1-5 and V is TRBV15; TRBD1 aligns across 10 bases. The CDR3 has 15 amino acids. Germline V lookup: CDR1 LNHNV, CDR2 YYDKDF (reference sequence). The ends lost 3 bases at V and 7 bases at J; junction bases unmatched: 6. Supplemented by reference TRBV15 and TRBJ1-5, the full variable domain reads DAMVIQNPRYQVTQFGKPVTLSCSQTLNHNVMYWYQQKSSQAPKLLFHYYDKDFNNEADTPDNFQSRRPNTSFCFLDIRSPGLGDTAMYLCATSSRQGAIQPQHFGDGTRLSIL.

The chain joins TRBV5-1 to TRBJ2-2; 8 bases map to TRBD1. Germline trimming cut 0 bases from V and 5 bases from J; bases unmatched to any gene: 9. This CDR3 has 17 amino acids. Looked up from germline, CDR1 is SGHRS and CDR2 is YFSETQ. The CDR3 is CASSLEAGGRMTGELFF. CDR3 sequence (DNA): TGCGCCAGCAGCTTGGAAGCAGGGGGCCGGATGACCGGGGAGCTGTTTTTT.

The V call is TRBV30, the J call TRBJ2-7, with 7 bases identical to TRBD1. The ends lost 7 bases at V and 3 bases at J; junction bases unmatched: 15. Per germline, CDR1 GTSNPN and CDR2 SVGIG (reference sequence). This CDR3 spans 15 amino acids. The CDR3 is CAYFAPTGVGYEQYF. The DNA for the CDR3 is TGTGCCTATTTTGCCCCTACAGGGGTTGGCTACGAGCAGTACTTC.

This clone has a single count. V and J are TRBV18 and TRBJ1-1; 8 positions agree with TRBD1. V was clipped by 4 bases and J by 0 bases; unmatched bases: 7. This CDR3 has 16 residues. CDR1 and CDR2 (germline): KGHSH, LQKENI. CDR3 DNA: TGTGCCAGCTCACTGAACTGGGACAGGATGAACACTGAAGCTTTCTTT. Its protein product is CASSLNWDRMNTEAFF.

This chain uses TRBV5-1 with TRBJ1-2; 10 nucleotides agree with TRBD1. The CDR3 contains 17 residues. V lost 4 bases to trimming and J lost 7 bases; unmatched junction nucleotides: 16. Per the germline V gene, CDR1 is SGHRS and CDR2 is YFSETQ. CDR3 nucleotides: TGCGCCAGCAGCCTCAGACAGGGACAGGGGCCGGCGGGTGGCTACACCTTC. Protein: CASSLRQGQGPAGGYTF.

The rearrangement links TRBV4-2 to TRBJ2-4; D might be TRBD2 (6 bases). V lost 1 base to trimming and J lost 0 bases, with 10 bases between them. The CDR3 has 16 amino acids. Looked up from germline, CDR1 is LGHNA and CDR2 is YNFKEQ. This chain's CDR3 is CASSQGEELAKNIQYF. The CDR3 coding sequence is TGTGCCAGCAGCCAAGGGGAGGAGTTAGCCAAAAACATTCAGTACTTC.

This chain links TRBV18 with TRBJ1-2; TRBD1 aligns across 8 bases. The CDR3 runs to 12 residues. The junction had 1 base not matched to a gene; V was cut back by 4 bases and J by 6 bases. Germline values: CDR1 KGHSH, CDR2 LQKENI. The CDR3: CASSLTGDGYTF. The CDR3 nucleotides read TGTGCCAGCTCACTGACAGGGGATGGCTACACCTTC.

The V and J genes are TRBV9 and TRBJ2-2, with TRBD1 as a possible D gene (7 bases). Trimming cost V 0 bases and J 6 bases, with 18 bases left between them. The CDR3 runs to 17 residues. CDR1 and CDR2 from the germline V gene are SGDLS and YYNGEE. The CDR3 here is CASSVEGRGAPPGELFF. The CDR3 DNA reads TGTGCCAGCAGCGTAGAAGGCAGGGGGGCCCCGCCCGGGGAGCTGTTTTTT.

A few counts support this clone. This CDR3 is CASRNREANTEAFF. The CDR3 nucleotides are TGTGCCAGCAGGAACAGGGAAGCGAACACTGAAGCTTTCTTT. J is TRBJ1-1 and V is TRBV7-9, with D possibly TRBD1 on 6 matching bases. V was pared by 6 bases and J by 1 base, with 12 bases between. This CDR3 is 14 amino acids long. Per the germline V gene, CDR1 is SEHNR and CDR2 is FQNEAQ (reference sequence).

The rearrangement joins TRBV3-1 (or the pseudogene TRBV3-2) to TRBJ2-7; 8 nucleotides agree with TRBD2. V lost 1 base to trimming and J lost 0 bases; unmatched junction nucleotides: 5. The CDR3 is 16 residues long. Per the germline V gene, CDR1 is LGHDT and CDR2 is YNNKEL (reference sequence). The CDR3 nucleotides are TGTGCCAGCAGCCAAGGGGCTAGCGGGCCCTCCTACGAGCAGTACTTC. Translating it yields CASSQGASGPSYEQYF.

This chain connects TRBV7-9 to TRBJ2-6, with D perhaps matching TRBD1 (5 bases). The CDR3 has 15 amino acids. In germline, CDR1 is SEHNR, CDR2 FQNEAQ (reference sequence). V was cut by 3 bases and J by 4 bases, with 10 bases left in between. The CDR3: CASSFQGTGANVLTF. The CDR3 nucleotides read TGTGCCAGCAGCTTTCAGGGTACCGGGGCCAACGTCCTGACTTTC.

This chain uses TRBV7-2 with TRBJ2-1, with 9 bases fitting TRBD2. The CDR3 is 14 amino acids. Trimming cost V 4 bases and J 4 bases; bases outside gene matches: 2. CDR1 SGHTA and CDR2 FQGNSA come from the germline V gene. Here the CDR3 DNA reads TGTGCCAGCAGCTCGGGACTAGCTTACAATGAGCAGTTCTTC. Its protein product is CASSSGLAYNEQFF.

CDR3 bases: TGCGCCAGCAGCGCCGAGACAGGGGGGACTGAAGCTTTCTTT. Amino acid sequence: CASSAETGGTEAFF. This sequence joins TRBV5-1 and TRBJ1-1, with 9 bases that match TRBD1. V was clipped by 4 bases and J by 5 bases; unmatched bases: 6. This CDR3 is built from 14 residues. The germline CDR1 and CDR2 sequences are SGHRS and YFSETQ.

J is TRBJ1-1 and V is TRBV3-1 (or the pseudogene TRBV3-2); D may be TRBD1 (5 bases). CDR3 size: 15 residues. The V gene lost 4 bases and the J gene lost 3 bases, with 15 bases spanning the gap. The germline CDR1 and CDR2 sequences are LGHDT and YNNKEL (reference sequence). The CDR3 sequence is CASSPWEGRDTEAFF. CDR3 in DNA: TGTGCCAGCAGCCCCTGGGAGGGGAGGGACACTGAAGCTTTCTTT.

For the CDR3, the DNA is TGTGCCAGCGGCAGGGTGGGGTTTGATGAAAAACTGTTTTTT. It codes for CASGRVGFDEKLFF. The chain recombines TRBV6-5 with TRBJ1-4, with a tentative D call TRBD1 (5 bases). Germline V gene sequence: CDR1 MNHEY, CDR2 SVGAGI. The CDR3 spans 14 residues. The V gene lost 8 bases and the J gene lost 6 bases, with 16 bases spanning the gap.

The chain employs TRBV7-2 and TRBJ2-1; tentatively, D is TRBD2 (5 bases). CDR3 length: 13 amino acids. The V gene's germline CDR1 is SGHTA and CDR2 FQGNSA. V shed 5 bases and J shed 8 bases, with 13 bases lying between them. The CDR3 DNA sequence: TGTGCCAGCAGCAGCAGGACTGACGATGAGCAGTTCTTC. Translated: CASSSRTDDEQFF.

The V and J genes are TRBV6-6 and TRBJ2-3; D uncertain. Germline loops: CDR1 MNHNY, CDR2 SVGAGI (reference sequence). The CDR3 extends over 12 amino acids. Between the trimmed V and J ends, which lost 8 bases and 0 bases, there was a span of 6 bases. This CDR3 is CASGISTDTQYF. The CDR3 DNA reads TGTGCCAGCGGCATTAGCACAGATACGCAGTATTTT.

The rearrangement links TRBV18 to TRBJ1-2; no definite D call. The CDR3 covers 15 residues. Between the trimmed V and J ends, which lost 8 bases and 3 bases, there was a span of 19 bases. CDR1 and CDR2 (germline): KGHSH, LQKENI. The CDR3 spells CASHTIGETYYGYTF. CDR3 DNA: TGTGCCAGCCATACAATAGGAGAAACCTACTATGGCTACACCTTC.

The chain has TRBV2 and TRBJ2-7, with TRBD1 matching 9 bases. The germline CDR1 and CDR2 sequences are SNHLY and FYNNEI. CDR3 size: 14 residues. The ends lost 5 bases at V and 2 bases at J; junction bases unmatched: 4. CDR3 nucleotides: TGTGCCAGCAGTAACAGGGGGCCCACCTACGAGCAGTACTTC. It codes for CASSNRGPTYEQYF.

The chain has TRBV19 and TRBJ1-4; D not resolved. The V end was cut by 1 base, the J end by 3 bases, with 12 bases between. CDR1 is LNHDA, CDR2 SQIVND, per germline (reference sequence). This CDR3 has 16 amino acids. The CDR3 coding sequence is TGTGCCAGTAGTATAGGAGCAGGCCCTCCTAATGAAAAACTGTTTTTT. It yields the protein CASSIGAGPPNEKLFF.

The chain couples TRBV5-1 to TRBJ2-5, with D tentatively TRBD2 (5 bases). Trimming left V 0 bases short and J 5 bases short, with 17 bases between. In germline, CDR1 is SGHRS, CDR2 YFSETQ. The CDR3 contains 16 residues. As DNA, the CDR3 is TGCGCCAGCAGCTTGGAGGGTCGGGGTCGTTCGGAGACCCAGTACTTC. Protein product: CASSLEGRGRSETQYF.